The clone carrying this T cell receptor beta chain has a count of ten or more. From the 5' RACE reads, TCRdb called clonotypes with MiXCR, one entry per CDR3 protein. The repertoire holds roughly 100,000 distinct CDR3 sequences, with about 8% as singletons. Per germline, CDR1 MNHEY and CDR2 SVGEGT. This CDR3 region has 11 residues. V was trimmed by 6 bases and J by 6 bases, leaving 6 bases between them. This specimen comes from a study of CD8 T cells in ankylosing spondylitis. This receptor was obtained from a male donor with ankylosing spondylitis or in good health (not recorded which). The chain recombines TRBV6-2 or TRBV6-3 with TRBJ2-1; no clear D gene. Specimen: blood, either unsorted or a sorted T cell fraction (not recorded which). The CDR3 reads CASSNSNEQFF. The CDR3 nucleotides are TGTGCCAGCAGCAACAGCAATGAGCAGTTCTTC.